This record covers a single T cell receptor (beta chain). Original data processing: Counts of nucleated cells, estimated from reference gene primer amplification, were obtained. Only in-frame clones appear in the TCRdb table, and some are missing; sequencing was by immunoSEQ multiplex PCR. Clonal size and the V and J genes are those of that table, whereas D and trimming came from the DNA. The sample lists around 150,000 clones; less than 85% were seen once. The record originates from a study of blood T cell repertoires in COVID-19. At the level of the study: There were acute and convalescent COVID-19 samples, and they came from the United States, Italy and Spain. In each case, the material was cDNA or gDNA derived from T cells, B-cell-depleted T cells, or PBMCs.

The CDR3 covers 15 residues. Per germline, CDR1 SGHAT and CDR2 FQNNGV. The V and J ends lost 4 bases and 4 bases, in that order; junction bases with no gene match: 3. The rearrangement links TRBV11-2 to TRBJ2-5; 13 positions match TRBD2. Sequenced: peripheral blood. This receptor was taken from a human donor in a cohort sampled during active COVID-19. The CDR3 DNA is TGTGCCAGCAGCTCTGGACTAGCGGGGGTAGAGACCCAGTACTTC. Translation gives CASSSGLAGVETQYF.